One sample yielded the 23 T cell receptor beta chains listed below, sequenced in a study of radiotherapy plus CTLA-4 blockade in lung cancer (dated by TCRdb to 2017 to 2018). The method behind the library was the immunoSEQ multiplex PCR assay. TCRdb's version of the immuneACCESS table is confined to in-frame rearrangements and falls short of the full clone set. An unresolved V gene accounts for under half of the shortfall where checked; the remainder is of unknown origin. The sample includes tens of thousands of clones, with more than 70% observed a single time. The top ten clonotypes cover 6.5% to 9% of the sample. The sequencing used peripheral blood, collected from a patient treated with radiotherapy plus ipilimumab. These receptors all stem from a human donor with non-small cell lung cancer whose response to radiotherapy plus ipilimumab could not be evaluated.

J is TRBJ1-3 and V is TRBV28; D gene unclear. The CDR3 consists of 13 residues. Germline-derived CDR1 and CDR2 are MDHEN and SYDVKM. Trimming stripped 4 bases from V and 2 bases from J, with 6 bases between. CDR3 coding DNA: TGTGCCAGCAGTTCTATGGCTGGAAACACCATATATTTT. Translating gives CASSSMAGNTIYF.

J is TRBJ2-3 and V is TRBV5-3; the D is unclear. TRBV5-3 is known as an ORF, though its function is uncertain. Between the trimmed V and J ends, which lost 8 bases and 0 bases, there was a span of 19 bases. CDR3 size: 16 residues. The CDR3 nucleotides read TGTGCCAGGACTGATGGATCGGTCCCAAGCACAGATACGCAGTATTTT. This encodes CARTDGSVPSTDTQYF.

The chain combines TRBV6-5 with TRBJ2-2, with D possibly being TRBD1 (5 bases). The CDR3 runs to 15 residues. The V end lost 0 bases, the J end lost 7 bases, and 12 bases lay between the germline ends. Germline loops: CDR1 MNHEY, CDR2 SVGAGI. CDR3 in DNA: TGTGCCAGCAGTTACTCGAAAAGACAGCACGGGGAGCTGTTTTTT. This sequence encodes CASSYSKRQHGELFF.

The gene calls are TRBV28 and TRBJ1-2, with D possibly matching TRBD1 (5 bases). The CDR3 runs to 14 residues. Germline lookup yields CDR1 MDHEN and CDR2 SYDVKM. The V gene lost 3 bases and the J gene lost 4 bases, with 12 bases spanning the gap. CDR3 DNA sequence: TGTGCCAGCAGTTTTGGAACAGGCCCCTATGGCTACACCTTC. This sequence encodes CASSFGTGPYGYTF.

CDR3 coding DNA: TGTGCCAGCAGACCGGGATCCCCGGGAGAAGTTCAGTACTTC. Translated: CASRPGSPGEVQYF. This rearrangement joins TRBV28 to TRBJ2-4; D may be TRBD2 (6 bases). Germline V gene data show CDR1 as MDHEN and CDR2 as SYDVKM. V shed 6 bases and J shed 11 bases, with 20 bases lying between them. This CDR3 has 14 amino acids.

In its sample, this clone was seen a few times. The CDR3 DNA reads as TGCGCCAGCAGCCAAGAGATTCAGGCTAACTATGGCTACACCTTC. Translation gives CASSQEIQANYGYTF. The rearrangement links TRBV4-3 to TRBJ1-2; D unresolved. V lost 0 bases to trimming and J lost 0 bases, with 8 bases between them. The CDR3 totals 15 residues. The germline V gene encodes CDR1 LGHNA and CDR2 YSLEER.

The chain recombines TRBV5-1 with TRBJ2-5; tentatively, D is TRBD1 (6 bases). This CDR3 spans 17 amino acids. V lost 6 bases to trimming and J lost 4 bases, with 25 bases between them. CDR1 is SGHRS, CDR2 YFSETQ, per germline. The DNA of the CDR3 is TGCGCCAGCATGGGTTTGACAGGTTGGGTTTGGGGAGAGACCCAGTACTTC. As protein: CASMGLTGWVWGETQYF.

CDR3 nucleotides: TGTGCCAGCAGCTCGGGCGGGGTGGATACGCAGTATTTT. Translation gives CASSSGGVDTQYF. This rearrangement joins TRBV7-6 to TRBJ2-3, with D possibly being TRBD2 (6 bases). V dropped 4 bases and J dropped 6 bases, with 11 bases sitting between them. Germline lookup yields CDR1 SGHVS and CDR2 FNYEAQ. The CDR3 totals 13 residues.

This sequence joins TRBV28 and TRBJ1-3; TRBD1 matches at 9 bases. V lost 0 bases, J lost 2 bases, and 2 bases stayed unmatched. Germline V gene lookup returns CDR1 MDHEN and CDR2 SYDVKM. The CDR3 is 16 residues long. CDR3 sequence: CASSLWGQGTGNTIYF. The CDR3 DNA sequence: TGTGCCAGCAGTTTATGGGGACAGGGTACTGGAAACACCATATATTTT.

As to this clone: One end of the junction does not line up with germline, which may come from a read error. The chain uses TRBV6-1 and TRBJ1-4; D is uncertain. This CDR3 contains 15 residues. Germline V gene sequence: CDR1 MNHNS, CDR2 SASEGT. The DNA for the CDR3 is TGTGCCAGCAGCGAAGTTACGGCAACTAATGAAAAACTGTTTTTT. Encoded protein: CASSEVTATNEKLFF.

In its sample, this clone was seen once. This chain joins TRBV7-8 and TRBJ2-4; TRBD1 might be the D (5 bases). Trimming cost V 3 bases and J 2 bases, with 11 bases left between them. CDR1 and CDR2 (germline): SGHVS, FQNEAQ. The length of the CDR3 is 15 residues. CDR3 region: CASSFLAGTKNIQYF. CDR3 nucleotide sequence: TGTGCCAGCAGCTTTCTCGCAGGGACCAAAAACATTCAGTACTTC. Together with reference TRBV7-8 and TRBJ2-4, the CDR3 gives the full variable domain: GAGVSQSPRYKVAKRGQDVALRCDPISGHVSLFWYQQALGQGPEFLTYFQNEAQLDKSGLPSDRFFAERPEGSVSTLKIQRTQQEDSAVYLCASSFLAGTKNIQYFGAGTRLSVL.

This chain joins TRBV7-9 and TRBJ1-1, with TRBD1 identical over 9 bases. The CDR3 extends over 14 amino acids. Losses at the gene ends were 4 bases for V and 5 bases for J; bases not matched to a gene: 5. Germline CDR1 reads SEHNR; CDR2 reads FQNEAQ (reference sequence). In nucleotides, the CDR3 is TGTGCCAGCAGCTCGACAGGGGGTAGGACTGAAGCTTTCTTT. This encodes CASSSTGGRTEAFF.

The rearrangement links TRBV28 to TRBJ1-1; D may be TRBD1 (6 bases). The CDR3 covers 17 residues. V was cut by 1 base and J by 4 bases, with 19 bases left in between. Germline-derived CDR1 and CDR2 are MDHEN and SYDVKM. CDR3 bases: TGTGCCAGCAGTTTATATGCCCGAAACAGGGCGGGCACTGAAGCTTTCTTT. Its translation is CASSLYARNRAGTEAFF.

The chain joins TRBV7-2 to TRBJ2-7; TRBD2 matches at 11 bases. This CDR3 spans 17 amino acids. The V segment lost 5 bases and the J segment 1 base; nucleotides outside the gene matches: 10. Per germline, CDR1 SGHTA and CDR2 FQGNSA. Here the CDR3 reads CASSAPPGTSGSYEQYF. In nucleotides, the CDR3 is TGTGCCAGCAGCGCCCCACCCGGGACTAGCGGATCCTACGAGCAGTACTTC. The full variable domain, rest sourced from reference TRBV7-2 and TRBJ2-7, is GAGVSQSPSNKVTEKGKDVELRCDPISGHTALYWYRQSLGQGLEFLIYFQGNSAPDKSGLPSDRFSAERTGGSVSTLTIQRTQQEDSAVYLCASSAPPGTSGSYEQYFGPGTRLTVT.

This clone was observed once. The rearrangement links TRBV27 to TRBJ1-3; no reliable D call. Germline V gives CDR1 MNHEY, CDR2 SMNVEV (reference sequence). The V and J ends lost 4 bases and 4 bases respectively, with 11 bases between them. The CDR3 has 14 residues. CDR3 bases: TGTGCCAGCAGTTACGCAGGTGGGGGAAACACCATATATTTT. It codes for CASSYAGGGNTIYF.

The rearrangement uses TRBV28 and TRBJ2-5, with 8 bases matching TRBD2. Near its end, the DNA agrees better with TRBJ2-7, so the J call may be wrong. Germline CDR1 is MDHEN and CDR2 is SYDVKM. The CDR3 totals 15 residues. CDR3 amino acids: CASSPTSGVSYEQYF. Written as DNA, the CDR3 is TGTGCCAGCAGTCCTACTAGCGGCGTCTCCTACGAGCAGTACTTC.

The genes are TRBV5-8 and TRBJ1-6, with a weak D call TRBD1 (6 bases). The CDR3 length is 15 residues. Germline V gene lookup returns CDR1 SGHTS and CDR2 YDEGEE. The V end lost 0 bases, the J end lost 10 bases, and 14 bases lay between the germline ends. The CDR3 region has the DNA TGTGCCAGCAGCTTGGAGAGGGCAGGGGTGTCACCCCTCCACTTT. Translation: CASSLERAGVSPLHF.

V is TRBV7-9 and J is TRBJ2-5; possible D gene TRBD1, 6 bases. V lost 1 base to trimming and J lost 0 bases, with 15 bases between them. This CDR3 has 17 amino acids. From germline, CDR1 is SEHNR and CDR2 FQNEAQ (reference sequence). Here the CDR3 DNA reads TGTGCCAGCAGCTTAGGATCGACAGGACTTTACCAAGAGACCCAGTACTTC. It translates to CASSLGSTGLYQETQYF.

The V call is TRBV10-1, the J call TRBJ2-7; D is perhaps TRBD2 (6 bases). This CDR3 contains 12 residues. The germline V gene encodes CDR1 WNHNN and CDR2 SYGVQD (reference sequence). The ends were cut back, 3 bases at V and 4 bases at J, with 7 bases in the middle. CDR3 coding DNA: TGCGCCAGCAGTGACGGGGGTTACGAGCAGTACTTC. This codes for CASSDGGYEQYF.

The chain couples TRBV5-6 to TRBJ2-7; 9 nucleotides align to TRBD1. Per the germline V gene, CDR1 is SGHDT and CDR2 is YYEEEE. Trimming took 2 bases from V and 2 from J; bases not matched to a gene: 2. The CDR3 covers 14 residues. The CDR3 region has the DNA TGTGCCAGCAGCTTTGGGACAGGGCCCTACGAGCAGTACTTC. Translated, it gives CASSFGTGPYEQYF.

The V and J genes are TRBV7-9 and TRBJ2-7; 11 nucleotides match TRBD2. Per germline, CDR1 SEHNR and CDR2 FQNEAQ (reference sequence). The CDR3 extends over 14 amino acids. V shed 3 bases and J 6 bases; nucleotides not matched to a gene: 4. CDR3: CASSFSGGAGEQYF. The CDR3 coding sequence is TGTGCCAGCAGCTTTAGCGGGGGGGCGGGCGAGCAGTACTTC.

The chain combines TRBV7-9 with TRBJ2-3, with a weak D call TRBD2 (5 bases). The CDR3 has 15 amino acids. V was cut by 5 bases and J by 2 bases, with 14 bases left in between. The germline V gene encodes CDR1 SEHNR and CDR2 FQNEAQ (reference sequence). The chain's CDR3 is CASSLGPGNTDTQYF. The CDR3 nucleotides are TGTGCCAGCAGCCTAGGGCCCGGGAACACAGATACGCAGTATTTT.

J is TRBJ1-1 and V is TRBV7-8; 9 bases are a match to TRBD1. The V segment lost 5 bases and the J segment 1 base; nucleotides outside the gene matches: 5. The CDR3 covers 15 residues. The V gene's germline CDR1 is SGHVS and CDR2 FQNEAQ. CDR3 sequence reads: CASSGYRGRNTEAFF. DNA of the CDR3: TGTGCCAGCAGCGGTTACAGGGGGCGGAACACTGAAGCTTTCTTT. The full variable domain, its missing parts supplied by reference TRBV7-8 and TRBJ1-1, is GAGVSQSPRYKVAKRGQDVALRCDPISGHVSLFWYQQALGQGPEFLTYFQNEAQLDKSGLPSDRFFAERPEGSVSTLKIQRTQQEDSAVYLCASSGYRGRNTEAFFGQGTRLTVV.